Detailed here is one T cell receptor (beta chain). Assay: immunoSEQ multiplex PCR; the TCRdb copy retains only in-frame clones and omits some. The sample records just under 550,000 clones, around 78% being singletons. The data stem from a study of shared T cell receptors in the human thymus. The CDR3 extends over 14 amino acids. Deletions cut 5 bases from V and 4 bases from J, with 14 bases between. The germline V gene has CDR1 SGHAT and CDR2 FQDESV (reference sequence). These data were also reused for a study on human thymus T cells. That investigation notes: Apparent skewing of V and J gene usage characterized both thymic and blood repertoires. Highly overlapping thymic repertoires among unrelated individuals were reported in related research.

This TCR was sampled from a boy younger than two with a congenital heart defect. The sequencing input was thymocytes. The gene calls are TRBV11-1 and TRBJ1-1; D is undetermined. The CDR3 reads CASSMRNGFTEAFF. CDR3 nucleotides: TGTGCCAGCAGCATGAGGAATGGGTTCACTGAAGCTTTCTTT.